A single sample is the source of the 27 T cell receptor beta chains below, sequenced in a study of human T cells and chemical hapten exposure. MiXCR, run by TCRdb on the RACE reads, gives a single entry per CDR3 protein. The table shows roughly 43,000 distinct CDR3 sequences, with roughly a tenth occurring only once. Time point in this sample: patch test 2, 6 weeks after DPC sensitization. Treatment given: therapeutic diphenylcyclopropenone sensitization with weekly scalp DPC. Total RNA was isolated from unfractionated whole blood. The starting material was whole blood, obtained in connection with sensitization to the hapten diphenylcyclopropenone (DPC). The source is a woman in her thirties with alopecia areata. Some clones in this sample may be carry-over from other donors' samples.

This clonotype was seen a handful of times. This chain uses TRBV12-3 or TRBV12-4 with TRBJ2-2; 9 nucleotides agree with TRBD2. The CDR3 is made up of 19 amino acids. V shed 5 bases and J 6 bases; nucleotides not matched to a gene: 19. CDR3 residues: CASSLSRGLAGATPGELFF. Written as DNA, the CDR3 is TGTGCCAGCAGTCTCTCCCGGGGGTTAGCGGGGGCCACTCCCGGGGAGCTGTTTTTT.

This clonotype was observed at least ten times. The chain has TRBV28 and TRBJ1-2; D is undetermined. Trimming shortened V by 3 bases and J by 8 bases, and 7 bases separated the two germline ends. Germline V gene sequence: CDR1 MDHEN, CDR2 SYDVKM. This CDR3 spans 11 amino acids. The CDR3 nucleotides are TGTGCCAGCAGTTTGCTGGGGGGCTACACCTTC. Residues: CASSLLGGYTF.

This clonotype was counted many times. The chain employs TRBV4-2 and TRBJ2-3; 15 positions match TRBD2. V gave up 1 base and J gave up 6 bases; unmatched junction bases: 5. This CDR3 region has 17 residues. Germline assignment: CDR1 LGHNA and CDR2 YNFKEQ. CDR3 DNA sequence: TGTGCCAGCAGCCAAGTTGGACTAGCGGGGGGGCTGGATACGCAGTATTTT. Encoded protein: CASSQVGLAGGLDTQYF.

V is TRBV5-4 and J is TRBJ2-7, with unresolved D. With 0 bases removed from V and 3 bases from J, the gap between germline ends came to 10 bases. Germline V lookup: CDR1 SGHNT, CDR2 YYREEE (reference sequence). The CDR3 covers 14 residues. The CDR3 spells CASSLAGEYYEQYF. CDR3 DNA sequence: TGTGCCAGCAGCTTGGCCGGAGAATACTACGAGCAGTACTTC.

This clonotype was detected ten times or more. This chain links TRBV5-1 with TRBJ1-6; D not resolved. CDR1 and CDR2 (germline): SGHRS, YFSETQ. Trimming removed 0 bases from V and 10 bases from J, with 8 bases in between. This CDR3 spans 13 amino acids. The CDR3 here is CASSLALGSPLHF. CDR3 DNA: TGCGCCAGCAGCTTGGCCCTCGGGTCACCCCTCCACTTT.

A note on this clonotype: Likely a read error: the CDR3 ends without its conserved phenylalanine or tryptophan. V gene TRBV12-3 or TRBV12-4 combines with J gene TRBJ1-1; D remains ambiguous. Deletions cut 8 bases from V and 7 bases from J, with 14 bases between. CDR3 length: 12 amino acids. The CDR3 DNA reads TGTGCCAGCTCTACAACTTTTAGTGAAGCTTTCTCT. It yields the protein CASSTTFSEAFS.

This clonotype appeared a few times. CDR3 protein: CASSPDRMKETQYF. The CDR3 DNA reads TGTGCCAGCAGCCCCGACAGGATGAAAGAGACCCAGTACTTC. The rearrangement joins TRBV11-2 to TRBJ2-5; TRBD1 might be the D (6 bases). Germline V gives CDR1 SGHAT, CDR2 FQNNGV. The CDR3 length is 14 residues. Trimming removed 5 bases at V and 3 bases at J, with 13 bases between.

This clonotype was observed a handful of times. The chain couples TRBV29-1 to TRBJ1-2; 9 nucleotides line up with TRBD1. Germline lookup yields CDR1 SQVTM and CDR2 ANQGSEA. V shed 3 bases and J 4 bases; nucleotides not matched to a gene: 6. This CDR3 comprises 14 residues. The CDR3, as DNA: TGCAGCGTTGATCTTTGGGACAGGGTCTATGGCTACACCTTC. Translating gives CSVDLWDRVYGYTF. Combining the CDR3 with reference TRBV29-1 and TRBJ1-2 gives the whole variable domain SAVISQKPSRDICQRGTSLTIQCQVDSQVTMMFWYRQQPGQSLTLIATANQGSEATYESGFVIDKFPISRPNLTFSTLTVSNMSPEDSSIYLCSVDLWDRVYGYTFGSGTRLTVV.

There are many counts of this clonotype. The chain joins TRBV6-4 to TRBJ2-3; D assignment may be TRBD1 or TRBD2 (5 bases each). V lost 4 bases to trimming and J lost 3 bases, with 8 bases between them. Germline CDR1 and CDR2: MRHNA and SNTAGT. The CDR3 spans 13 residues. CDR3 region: CASSAGTTDTQYF. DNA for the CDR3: TGTGCCAGCAGTGCCGGGACGACAGATACGCAGTATTTT.

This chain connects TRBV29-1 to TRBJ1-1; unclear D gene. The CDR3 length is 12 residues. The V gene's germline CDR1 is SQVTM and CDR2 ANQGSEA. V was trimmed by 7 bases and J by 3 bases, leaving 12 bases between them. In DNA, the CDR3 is TGCAGCGCTACGGACGAGTACACTGAAGCTTTCTTT. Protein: CSATDEYTEAFF.

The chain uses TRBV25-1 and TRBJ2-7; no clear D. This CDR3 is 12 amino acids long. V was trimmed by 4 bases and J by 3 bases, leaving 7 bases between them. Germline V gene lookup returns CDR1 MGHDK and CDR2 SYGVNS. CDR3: CASSVRSYEQYF. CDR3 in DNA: TGTGCCAGCAGTGTGAGGAGCTACGAGCAGTACTTC.

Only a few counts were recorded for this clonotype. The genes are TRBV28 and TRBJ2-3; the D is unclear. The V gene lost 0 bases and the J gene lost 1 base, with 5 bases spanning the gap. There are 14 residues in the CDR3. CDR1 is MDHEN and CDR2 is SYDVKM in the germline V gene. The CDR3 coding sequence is TGTGCCAGCAGTTTATGGAGACGCACAGATACGCAGTATTTT. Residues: CASSLWRRTDTQYF. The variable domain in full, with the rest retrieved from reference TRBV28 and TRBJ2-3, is DVKVTQSSRYLVKRTGEKVFLECVQDMDHENMFWYRQDPGLGLRLIYFSYDVKMKEKGDIPEGYSVSREKKERFSLILESASTNQTSMYLCASSLWRRTDTQYFGPGTRLTVL.

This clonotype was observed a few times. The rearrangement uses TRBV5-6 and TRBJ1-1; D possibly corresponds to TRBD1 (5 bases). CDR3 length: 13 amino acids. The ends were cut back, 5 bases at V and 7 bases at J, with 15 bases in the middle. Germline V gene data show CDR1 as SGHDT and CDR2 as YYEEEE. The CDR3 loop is CASRLQGKGEAFF. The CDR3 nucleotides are TGTGCCAGCAGACTCCAGGGAAAAGGTGAAGCTTTCTTT.

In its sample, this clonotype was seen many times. The CDR3 DNA reads TGTGCCAGCAGTTTAGTCACCTCTACCGGGGAGCTGTTTTTT. The encoded protein is CASSLVTSTGELFF. The chain carries TRBV12-3 or TRBV12-4 and TRBJ2-2; the D is unclear. The V end was cut by 1 base, the J end by 5 bases, with 8 bases between. There are 14 residues in the CDR3.

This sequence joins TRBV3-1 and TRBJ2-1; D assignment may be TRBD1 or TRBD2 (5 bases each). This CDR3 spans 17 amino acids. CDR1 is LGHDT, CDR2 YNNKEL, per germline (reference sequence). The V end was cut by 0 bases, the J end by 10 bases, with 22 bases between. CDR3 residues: CASSQDLVRGAPGEQFF. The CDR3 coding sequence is TGTGCCAGCAGCCAAGATCTGGTGAGGGGCGCGCCGGGAGAGCAGTTCTTC.

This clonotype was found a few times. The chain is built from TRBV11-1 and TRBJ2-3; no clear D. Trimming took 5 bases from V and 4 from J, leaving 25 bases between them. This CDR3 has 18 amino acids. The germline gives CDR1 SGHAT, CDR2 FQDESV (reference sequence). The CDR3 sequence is CASSHGSFPPGRSDTQYF. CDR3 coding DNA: TGTGCCAGCAGCCACGGAAGTTTTCCGCCAGGACGTTCAGATACGCAGTATTTT.

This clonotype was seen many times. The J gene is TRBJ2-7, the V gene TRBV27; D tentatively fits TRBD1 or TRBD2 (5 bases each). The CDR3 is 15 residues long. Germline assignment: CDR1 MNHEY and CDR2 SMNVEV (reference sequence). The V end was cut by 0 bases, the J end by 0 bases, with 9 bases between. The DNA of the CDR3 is TGTGCCAGCAGTTTATCGAGGGGTCGCTCCTACGAGCAGTACTTC. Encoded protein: CASSLSRGRSYEQYF.

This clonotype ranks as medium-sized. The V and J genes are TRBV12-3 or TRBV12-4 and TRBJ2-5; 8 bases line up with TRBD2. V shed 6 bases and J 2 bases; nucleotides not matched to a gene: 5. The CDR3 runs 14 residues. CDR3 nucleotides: TGTGCCAGCAGCAAGAAGCGGGGGCAAGAGACCCAGTACTTC. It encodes CASSKKRGQETQYF.

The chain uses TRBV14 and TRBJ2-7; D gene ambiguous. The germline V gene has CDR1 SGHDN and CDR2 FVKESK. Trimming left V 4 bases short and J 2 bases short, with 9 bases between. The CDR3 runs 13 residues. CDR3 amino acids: CASSPFDPYEQYF. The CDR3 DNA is TGTGCCAGCAGCCCCTTCGACCCCTACGAGCAGTACTTC. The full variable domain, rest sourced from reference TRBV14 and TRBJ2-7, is EAGVTQFPSHSVIEKGQTVTLRCDPISGHDNLYWYRRVMGKEIKFLLHFVKESKQDESGMPNNRFLAERTGGTYSTLKVQPAELEDSGVYFCASSPFDPYEQYFGPGTRLTVT.

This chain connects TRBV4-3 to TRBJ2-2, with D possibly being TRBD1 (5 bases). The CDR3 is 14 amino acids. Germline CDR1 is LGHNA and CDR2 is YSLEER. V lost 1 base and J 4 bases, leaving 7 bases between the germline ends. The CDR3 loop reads CASSQVRATGELFF. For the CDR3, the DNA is TGCGCCAGCAGCCAAGTCAGGGCCACCGGGGAGCTGTTTTTT.

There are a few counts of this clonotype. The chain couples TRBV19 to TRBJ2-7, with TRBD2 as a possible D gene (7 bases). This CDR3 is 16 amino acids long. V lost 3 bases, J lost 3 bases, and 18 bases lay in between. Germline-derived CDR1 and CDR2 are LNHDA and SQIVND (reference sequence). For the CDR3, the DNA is TGTGCCAGTAGTATGTGGCAGGGGAGGGCCGGCTACGAGCAGTACTTC. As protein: CASSMWQGRAGYEQYF.

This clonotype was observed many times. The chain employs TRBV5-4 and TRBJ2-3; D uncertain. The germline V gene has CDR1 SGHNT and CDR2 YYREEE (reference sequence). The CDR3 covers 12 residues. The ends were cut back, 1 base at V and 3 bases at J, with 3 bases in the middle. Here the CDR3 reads CASSLRTDTQYF. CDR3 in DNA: TGTGCCAGCAGCTTGCGGACAGATACGCAGTATTTT.

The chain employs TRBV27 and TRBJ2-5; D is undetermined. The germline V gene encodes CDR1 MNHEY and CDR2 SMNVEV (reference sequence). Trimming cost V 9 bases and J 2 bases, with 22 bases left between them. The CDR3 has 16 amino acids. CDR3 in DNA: TGTGCCAGATTCTCAGGAGTTAACTATTTTCAAGAGACCCAGTACTTC. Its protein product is CARFSGVNYFQETQYF.

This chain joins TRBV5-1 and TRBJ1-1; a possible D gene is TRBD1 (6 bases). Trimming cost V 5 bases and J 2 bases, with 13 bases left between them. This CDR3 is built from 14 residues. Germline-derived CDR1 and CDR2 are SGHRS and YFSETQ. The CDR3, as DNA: TGCGCCAGCAGTTCCGACAGGACCAACACTGAAGCTTTCTTT. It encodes CASSSDRTNTEAFF.

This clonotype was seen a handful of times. The CDR3 region is CASSQFRGPGNTIYF. Here the CDR3 DNA reads TGTGCCAGCAGCCAGTTCAGGGGGCCCGGAAACACCATATATTTT. The genes are TRBV3-1 and TRBJ1-3, with 8 bases that match TRBD1. The CDR3 runs to 15 residues. Germline V lookup: CDR1 LGHDT, CDR2 YNNKEL (reference sequence). With 3 bases clipped from V and 4 bases from J, the junction kept 5 bases outside the gene matches.

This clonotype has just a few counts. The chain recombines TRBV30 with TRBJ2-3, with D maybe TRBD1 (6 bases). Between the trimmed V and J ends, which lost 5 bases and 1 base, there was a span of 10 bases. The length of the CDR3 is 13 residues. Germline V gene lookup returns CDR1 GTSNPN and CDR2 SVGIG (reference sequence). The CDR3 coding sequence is TGTGCCTGGGGGGGCAGGGGCACAGATACGCAGTATTTT. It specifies CAWGGRGTDTQYF.

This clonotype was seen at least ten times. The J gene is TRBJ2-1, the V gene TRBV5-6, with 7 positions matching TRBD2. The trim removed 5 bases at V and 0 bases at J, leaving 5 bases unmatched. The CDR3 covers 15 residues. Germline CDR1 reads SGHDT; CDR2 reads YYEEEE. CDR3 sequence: CASSYGGSSYNEQFF. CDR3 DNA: TGTGCCAGCAGTTACGGGGGGAGCTCCTACAATGAGCAGTTCTTC.